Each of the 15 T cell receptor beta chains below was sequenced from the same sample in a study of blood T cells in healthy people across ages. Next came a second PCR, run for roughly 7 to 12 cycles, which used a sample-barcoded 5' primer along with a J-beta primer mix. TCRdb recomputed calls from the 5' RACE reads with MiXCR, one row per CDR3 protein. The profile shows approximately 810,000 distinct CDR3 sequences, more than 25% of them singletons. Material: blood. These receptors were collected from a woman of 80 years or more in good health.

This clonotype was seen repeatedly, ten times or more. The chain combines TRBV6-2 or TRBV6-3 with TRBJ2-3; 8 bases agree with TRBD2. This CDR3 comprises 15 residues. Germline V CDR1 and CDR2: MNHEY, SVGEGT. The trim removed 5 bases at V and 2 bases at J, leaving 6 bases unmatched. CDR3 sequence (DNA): TGTGCCAGCAGTGGGGGACTAGGCCTCACAGATACGCAGTATTTT. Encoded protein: CASSGGLGLTDTQYF.

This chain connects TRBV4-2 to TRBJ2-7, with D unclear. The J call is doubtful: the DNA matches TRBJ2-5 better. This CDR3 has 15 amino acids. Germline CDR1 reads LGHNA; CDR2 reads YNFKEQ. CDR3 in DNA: TGTGCCAGCAGCCCAGAGCTGGGCGGACAAGAGACCCAGTACTTC. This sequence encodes CASSPELGGQETQYF.

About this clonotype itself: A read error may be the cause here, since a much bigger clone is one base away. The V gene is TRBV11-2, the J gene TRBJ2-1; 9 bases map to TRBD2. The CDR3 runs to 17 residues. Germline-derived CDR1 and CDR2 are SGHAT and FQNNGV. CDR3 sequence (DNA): TGTGCCAGCAGCATAGATGTCGGGCTAGCGGGGTACAATGAGCAGTTCTTC. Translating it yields CASSIDVGLAGYNEQFF. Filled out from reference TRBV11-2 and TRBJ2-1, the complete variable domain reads EAGVAQSPRYKIIEKRQSVAFWCNPISGHATLYWYQQILGQGPKLLIQFQNNGVVDDSQLPKDRFSAERLKGVDSTLKIQPAKLEDSAVYLCASSIDVGLAGYNEQFFGPGTRLTVL.

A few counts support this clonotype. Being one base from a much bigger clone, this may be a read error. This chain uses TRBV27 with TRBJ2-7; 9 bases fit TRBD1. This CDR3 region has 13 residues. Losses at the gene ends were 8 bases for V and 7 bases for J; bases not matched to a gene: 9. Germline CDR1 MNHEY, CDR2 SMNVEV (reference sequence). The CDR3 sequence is CASRDRVRNEQYF. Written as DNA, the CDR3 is TGTGCCAGCCGGGACAGGGTTAGGAATGAGCAGTACTTC.

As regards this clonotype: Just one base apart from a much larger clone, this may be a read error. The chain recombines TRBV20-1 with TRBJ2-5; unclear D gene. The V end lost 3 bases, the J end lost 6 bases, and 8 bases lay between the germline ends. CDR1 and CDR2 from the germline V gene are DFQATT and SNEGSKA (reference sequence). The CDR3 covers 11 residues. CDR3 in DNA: TGCAGTGCTAGCGATAGGCAGACCCAGTACTTC. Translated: CSASDRQTQYF.

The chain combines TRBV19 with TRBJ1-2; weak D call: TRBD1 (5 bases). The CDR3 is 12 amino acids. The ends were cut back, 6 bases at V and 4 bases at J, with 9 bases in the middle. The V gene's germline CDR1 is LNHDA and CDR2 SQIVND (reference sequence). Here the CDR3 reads CASRRGFYGYTF. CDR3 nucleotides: TGTGCCAGTAGAAGGGGCTTCTATGGCTACACCTTC.

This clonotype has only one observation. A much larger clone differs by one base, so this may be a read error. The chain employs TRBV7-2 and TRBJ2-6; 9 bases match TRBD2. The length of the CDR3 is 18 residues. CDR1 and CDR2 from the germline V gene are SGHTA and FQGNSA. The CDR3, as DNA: TGTGCCAGCAGCTTTAGCGGGGGCCTCTTCTCTGGGGCCAACGTCCGGACTTTC. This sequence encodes CASSFSGGLFSGANVRTF. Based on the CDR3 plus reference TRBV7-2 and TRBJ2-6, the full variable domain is GAGVSQSPSNKVTEKGKDVELRCDPISGHTALYWYRQSLGQGLEFLIYFQGNSAPDKSGLPSDRFSAERTGGSVSTLTIQRTQQEDSAVYLCASSFSGGLFSGANVRTFGAGSRLTVL.

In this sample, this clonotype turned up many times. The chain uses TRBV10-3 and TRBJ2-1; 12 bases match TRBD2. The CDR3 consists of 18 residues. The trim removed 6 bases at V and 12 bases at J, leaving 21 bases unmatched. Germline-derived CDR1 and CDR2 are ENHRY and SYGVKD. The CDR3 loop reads CAIRTSTSGGSPVRGQFF. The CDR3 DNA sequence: TGTGCCATCAGAACGTCAACTAGCGGGGGGTCTCCGGTTAGGGGGCAGTTCTTC.

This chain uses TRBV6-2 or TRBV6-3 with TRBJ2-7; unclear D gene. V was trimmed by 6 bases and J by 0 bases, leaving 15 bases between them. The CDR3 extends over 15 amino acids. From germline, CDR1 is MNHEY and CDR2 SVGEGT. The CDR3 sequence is CASRHVETHSYEQYF. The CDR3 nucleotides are TGTGCCAGCAGACACGTCGAGACCCACTCCTACGAGCAGTACTTC.

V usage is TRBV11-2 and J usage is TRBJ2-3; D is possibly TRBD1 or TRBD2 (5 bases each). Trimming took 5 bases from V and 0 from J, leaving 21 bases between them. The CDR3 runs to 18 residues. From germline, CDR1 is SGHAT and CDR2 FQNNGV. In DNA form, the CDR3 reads TGTGCCAGCAGCCTCCGGGAACAGGCTCCCACTAGCACAGATACGCAGTATTTT. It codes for CASSLREQAPTSTDTQYF.

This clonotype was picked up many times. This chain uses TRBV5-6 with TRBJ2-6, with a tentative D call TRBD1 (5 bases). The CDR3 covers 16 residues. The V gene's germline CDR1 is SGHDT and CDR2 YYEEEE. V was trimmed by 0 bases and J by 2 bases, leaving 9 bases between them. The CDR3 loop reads CASSLAQGPGANVLTF. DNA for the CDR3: TGTGCCAGCAGCTTGGCCCAGGGCCCTGGGGCCAACGTCCTGACTTTC.

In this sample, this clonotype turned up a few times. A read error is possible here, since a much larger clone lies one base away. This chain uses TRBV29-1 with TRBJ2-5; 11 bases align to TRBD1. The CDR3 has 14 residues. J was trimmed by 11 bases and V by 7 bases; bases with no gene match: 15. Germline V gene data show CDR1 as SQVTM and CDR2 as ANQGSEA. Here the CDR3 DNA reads TGCAGCGGCCGCCCCGGGACAGGGGGGAATGAGCAGTACTTC. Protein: CSGRPGTGGNEQYF.

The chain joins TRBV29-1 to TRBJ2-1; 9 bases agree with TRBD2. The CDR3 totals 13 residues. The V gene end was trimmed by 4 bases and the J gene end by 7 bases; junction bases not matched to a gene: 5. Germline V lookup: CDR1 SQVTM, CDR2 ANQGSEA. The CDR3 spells CSVASGISNEQFF. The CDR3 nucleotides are TGCAGCGTTGCTAGCGGGATTAGTAATGAGCAGTTCTTC.

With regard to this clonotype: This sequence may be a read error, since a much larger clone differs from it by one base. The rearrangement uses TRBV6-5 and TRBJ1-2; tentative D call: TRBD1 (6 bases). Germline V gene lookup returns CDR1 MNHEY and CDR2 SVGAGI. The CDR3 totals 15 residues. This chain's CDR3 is CAGSYSRDINYGYTF. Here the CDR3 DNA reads TGTGCCGGCAGTTACTCGAGGGACATCAACTATGGCTACACCTTC.

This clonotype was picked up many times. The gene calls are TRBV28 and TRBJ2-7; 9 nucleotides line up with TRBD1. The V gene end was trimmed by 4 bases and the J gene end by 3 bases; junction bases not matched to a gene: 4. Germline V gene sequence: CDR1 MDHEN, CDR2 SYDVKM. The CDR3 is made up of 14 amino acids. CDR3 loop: CASSYRDRDYEQYF. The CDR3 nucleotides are TGTGCCAGCAGTTACCGGGACAGGGACTACGAGCAGTACTTC. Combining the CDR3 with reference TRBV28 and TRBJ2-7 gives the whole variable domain DVKVTQSSRYLVKRTGEKVFLECVQDMDHENMFWYRQDPGLGLRLIYFSYDVKMKEKGDIPEGYSVSREKKERFSLILESASTNQTSMYLCASSYRDRDYEQYFGPGTRLTVT.